The clone carrying this T cell receptor beta chain was detected ten times or more. The antigen is unknown. The data originate from a study of molecular identifiers for immune sequencing clone quantification. Study results and caveats: Clonotypes topping 20 RNA copies carried over 99% of effector molecules but under 1% of naive ones.

The CDR3 covers 14 residues. The germline V gene has CDR1 SGDLS and CDR2 YYNGEE. V was cut by 0 bases and J by 2 bases, with 8 bases left in between. TCR libraries were built in bulk with a published protocol and specific TCR primers. TCRdb re-analysed the PCR reads in MiXCR, keeping a single row per CDR3 protein. Found here are approximately 590,000 distinct CDR3 sequences, less than 30% of them singletons; the top ten hold about 0.78%. The V call is TRBV9, the J call TRBJ1-1; no clear D gene. The receptor was derived from a human donor in good health. Some libraries in this study had Jurkat cell RNA spiked in. Sequenced input: naive CD8+ T cells from blood, with Jurkat cell RNA spiked in. Indicated subset: FACS-sorted CD8+CD4-CCR7+CD45RA+ naive T cells. The CDR3 loop reads CASSVEAGNTEAFF. CDR3 bases: TGTGCCAGCAGCGTAGAGGCAGGCAACACTGAAGCTTTCTTT.